The T cell receptor beta chain under discussion was sequenced for a study of T cell responses to AZD1222 COVID-19 vaccine. Clones were read by immunoSEQ multiplex PCR, and TCRdb kept only the in-frame ones, dropping some. In the table there are 100,000 or so clones, around 90% of which are singletons. In the case of this clone: Its antigen is unknown.

Study results and limitations: Samples come after the peak T cell response, not at day 14. Reportedly, nearly half the spike-specific TCRs target unmutated variant regions. The sample set comprised mostly white British donors with more females, and clonal diversity was possibly underestimated.

CDR1 SGHVS and CDR2 FNYEAQ come from the germline V gene. The length of the CDR3 is 18 residues. V lost 4 bases to trimming and J lost 1 base; unmatched junction nucleotides: 10. The source is an adult who received the AZD1222 COVID-19 vaccine. The chain has TRBV7-6 and TRBJ1-5; TRBD1 matches 10 bases. This material consisted of peripheral blood, taken 28 days after the second AZD1222 dose. The CDR3 protein is CASSSTGGPMYSNQPQHF. Here the CDR3 DNA reads TGTGCCAGCAGCTCGACAGGGGGCCCTATGTACAGCAATCAGCCCCAGCATTTT.